This T cell receptor (beta chain) was found in a study of PD-L1 blockade in urothelial cancer. Study-wide background: Patients began atezolizumab, 1,200 mg intravenously every 3 weeks, in the mid-2010s. Males with urothelial cancer arising in the bladder constituted about 85% of the roughly 29 patients.

Time point described: pretreatment peripheral blood. The CDR3 spans 13 residues. Per germline, CDR1 SGHAT and CDR2 FQNNGV. V lost 6 bases to trimming and J lost 6 bases; unmatched junction nucleotides: 4. PCRs each included synthetic TCR analog templates spiked in. Sequencing used immunoSEQ multiplex PCR; TCRdb keeps in-frame clones, though not all of them. The data contain tens of thousands of clones, around 83% of them singletons. This chain connects TRBV11-2 to TRBJ2-2; TRBD2 matches at 7 bases. This specimen consisted of PBMCs, obtained around atezolizumab (anti-PD-L1) treatment. The clonotype comes from an older woman with urothelial cancer. CDR3 nucleotide sequence: TGTGCCAGCAGTCAGGGAGGGCCCGGGGAGCTGTTTTTT. Translation: CASSQGGPGELFF.